A single TCR beta chain is shown here with its context. Its antigen is unidentified. The entry originates in a study of cytomegalovirus exposure and HLA in healthy donors. Study conclusions and caveats: While the bulk of TCR sequences proved rare, some public TCRs turned up in many donors. Altogether, 164 TCR beta chains were recorded as cytomegalovirus-associated.

V lost 0 bases, J lost 2 bases, and 8 bases stayed unmatched. There are 18 residues in the CDR3. The germline V gene has CDR1 LNHDA and CDR2 SQIVND (reference sequence). The repertoire was sequenced with immunoSEQ multiplex PCR; TCRdb's copy has only in-frame clones and lacks some. The sample holds about 58,000 clones, roughly nine tenths seen once. Sequenced material: PBMCs. The chain uses TRBV19 and TRBJ2-1; 9 bases line up with TRBD2. This clonotype was obtained from a man between 18 and 35 years old in good health and CMV-seronegative. CDR3 DNA sequence: TGTGCCAGTAGTATAGATTCTGGCGGGAGGGCCACCTACAATGAGCAGTTCTTC. Protein: CASSIDSGGRATYNEQFF. Variable domain in full (rest from reference TRBV19 and TRBJ2-1): DGGITQSPKYLFRKEGQNVTLSCEQNLNHDAMYWYRQDPGQGLRLIYYSQIVNDFQKGDIAEGYSVSREKKESFPLTVTSAQKNPTAFYLCASSIDSGGRATYNEQFFGPGTRLTVL.